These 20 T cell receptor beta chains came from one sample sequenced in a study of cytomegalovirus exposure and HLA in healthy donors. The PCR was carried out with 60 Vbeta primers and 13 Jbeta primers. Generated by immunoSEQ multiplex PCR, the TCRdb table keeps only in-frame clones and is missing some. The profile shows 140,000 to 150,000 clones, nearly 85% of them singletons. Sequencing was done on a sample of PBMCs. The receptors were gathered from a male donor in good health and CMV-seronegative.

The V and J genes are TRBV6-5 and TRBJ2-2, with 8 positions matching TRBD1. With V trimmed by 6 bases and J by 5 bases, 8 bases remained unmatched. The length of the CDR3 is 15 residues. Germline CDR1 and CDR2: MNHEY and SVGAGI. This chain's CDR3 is CASRVTGVRTGELFF. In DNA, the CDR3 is TGTGCCAGCAGGGTGACAGGGGTTCGGACCGGGGAGCTGTTTTTT.

The CDR3 loop reads CASSLEAREQYF. CDR3 nucleotide sequence: TGTGCCAGCAGCTTAGAGGCGAGGGAGCAGTACTTC. The V and J genes are TRBV11-2 and TRBJ2-7; D unclear. Trimming took 0 bases from V and 7 from J, leaving 7 bases between them. Germline values: CDR1 SGHAT, CDR2 FQNNGV. The CDR3 covers 12 residues.

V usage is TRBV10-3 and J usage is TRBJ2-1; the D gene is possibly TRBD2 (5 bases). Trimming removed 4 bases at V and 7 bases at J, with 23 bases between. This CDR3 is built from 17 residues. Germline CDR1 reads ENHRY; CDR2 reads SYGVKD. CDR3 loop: CAISALLDSLRGNEQFF. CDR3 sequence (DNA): TGTGCCATCAGTGCCCTCTTAGACTCCCTACGGGGAAATGAGCAGTTCTTC.

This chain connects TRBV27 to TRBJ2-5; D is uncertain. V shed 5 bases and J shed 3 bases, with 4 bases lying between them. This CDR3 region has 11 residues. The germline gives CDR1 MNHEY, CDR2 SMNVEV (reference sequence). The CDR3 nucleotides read TGTGCCAGCAGTCCAGAAGAGACCCAGTACTTC. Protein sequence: CASSPEETQYF.

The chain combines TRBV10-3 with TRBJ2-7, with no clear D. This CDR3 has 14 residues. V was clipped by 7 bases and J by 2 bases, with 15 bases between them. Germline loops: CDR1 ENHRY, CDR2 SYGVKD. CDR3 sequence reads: CAINTELHPYEQYF. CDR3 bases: TGTGCCATCAACACAGAGCTACATCCCTACGAGCAGTACTTC.

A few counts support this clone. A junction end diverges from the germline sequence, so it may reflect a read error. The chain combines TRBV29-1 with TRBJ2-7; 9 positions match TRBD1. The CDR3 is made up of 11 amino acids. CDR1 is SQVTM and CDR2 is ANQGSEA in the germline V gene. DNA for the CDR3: TGCAGCGTTGTGACAGGGGGACATGAGGACTTC. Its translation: CSVVTGGHEDF.

CDR3 DNA sequence: TGCGCCAGCAGCGAGGGACAGCCTACGGGGATGATGAACGAGCAGTACTTC. This gives the protein CASSEGQPTGMMNEQYF. The V and J genes are TRBV5-1 and TRBJ2-5; TRBD1 matches at 7 bases. TRBJ2-7 explains the end of the DNA better; the J call may be wrong. The CDR3 is 17 amino acids. Germline V CDR1 and CDR2: SGHRS, YFSETQ.

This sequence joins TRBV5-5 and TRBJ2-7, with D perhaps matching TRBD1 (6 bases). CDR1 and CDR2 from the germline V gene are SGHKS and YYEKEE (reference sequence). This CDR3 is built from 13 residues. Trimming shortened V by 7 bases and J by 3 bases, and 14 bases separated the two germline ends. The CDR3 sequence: CASGLQGIYEQYF. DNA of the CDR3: TGTGCCAGCGGATTACAGGGAATCTACGAGCAGTACTTC.

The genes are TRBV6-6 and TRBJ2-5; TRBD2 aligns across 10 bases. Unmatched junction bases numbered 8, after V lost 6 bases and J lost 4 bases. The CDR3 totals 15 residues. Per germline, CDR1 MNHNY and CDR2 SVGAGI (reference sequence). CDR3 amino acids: CASRPGLAGVETQYF. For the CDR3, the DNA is TGTGCCAGCAGACCTGGGCTAGCGGGAGTAGAGACCCAGTACTTC.

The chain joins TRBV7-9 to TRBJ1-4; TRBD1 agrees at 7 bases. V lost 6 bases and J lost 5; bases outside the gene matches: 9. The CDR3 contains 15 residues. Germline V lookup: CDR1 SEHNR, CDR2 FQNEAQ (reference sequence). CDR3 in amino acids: CASRGRQGGNEKLFF. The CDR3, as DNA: TGTGCCAGCAGAGGTAGACAGGGTGGAAATGAAAAACTGTTTTTT.

The CDR3 DNA reads as TGTGCCAGCAGCCGAGCCAGCTTAGCCTCTGGGGCCAACGTCCTGACTTTC. Protein product: CASSRASLASGANVLTF. The chain joins TRBV11-2 to TRBJ2-6; unclear D gene. Germline lookup yields CDR1 SGHAT and CDR2 FQNNGV. The CDR3 is 17 amino acids. V lost 5 bases and J 0 bases, leaving 14 bases between the germline ends.

CDR3 amino acids: CASSYGQGKAKNIQYF. In nucleotides, the CDR3 is TGTGCCAGCAGTTACGGACAGGGGAAAGCCAAAAACATTCAGTACTTC. The gene calls are TRBV6-5 and TRBJ2-4, with 9 bases matching TRBD1. Germline CDR1 is MNHEY and CDR2 is SVGAGI. The CDR3 extends over 16 amino acids. The V segment lost 2 bases and the J segment 0 bases; nucleotides outside the gene matches: 2.

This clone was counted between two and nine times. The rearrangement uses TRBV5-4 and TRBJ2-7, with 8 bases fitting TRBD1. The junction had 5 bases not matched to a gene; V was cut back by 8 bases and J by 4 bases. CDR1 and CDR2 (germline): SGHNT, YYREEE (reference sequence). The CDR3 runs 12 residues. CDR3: CARSDRVYEQYF. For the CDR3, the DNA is TGTGCCAGATCGGACAGGGTGTACGAGCAGTACTTC.

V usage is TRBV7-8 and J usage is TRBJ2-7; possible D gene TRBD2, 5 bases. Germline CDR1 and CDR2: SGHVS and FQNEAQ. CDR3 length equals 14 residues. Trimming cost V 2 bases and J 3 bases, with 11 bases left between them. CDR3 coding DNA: TGTGCCAGCAGCTTAAATATCCGGGGCTACGAGCAGTACTTC. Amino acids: CASSLNIRGYEQYF.

The CDR3 region is CASSLDTGSEAFF. CDR3 bases: TGTGCCAGCAGCTTAGATACGGGTTCTGAAGCTTTCTTT. This chain joins TRBV7-3 and TRBJ1-1; D is undetermined. Germline V gives CDR1 SGHTA, CDR2 FQGTGA. Trimming shortened V by 2 bases and J by 6 bases, and 10 bases separated the two germline ends. CDR3 size: 13 residues.

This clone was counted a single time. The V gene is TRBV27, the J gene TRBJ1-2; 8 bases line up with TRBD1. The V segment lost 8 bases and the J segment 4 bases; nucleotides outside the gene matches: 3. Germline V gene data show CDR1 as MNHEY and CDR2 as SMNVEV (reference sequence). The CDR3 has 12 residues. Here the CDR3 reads CASGDRGYGYTF. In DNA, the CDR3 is TGTGCCAGCGGCGACAGGGGCTATGGCTACACCTTC.

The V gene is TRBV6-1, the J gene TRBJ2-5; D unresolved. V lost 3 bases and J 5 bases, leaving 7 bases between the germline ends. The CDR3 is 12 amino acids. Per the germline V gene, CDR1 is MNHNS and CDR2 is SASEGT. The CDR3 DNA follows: TGTGCCAGCAGTGACAATGCGGAGACCCAGTACTTC. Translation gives CASSDNAETQYF.

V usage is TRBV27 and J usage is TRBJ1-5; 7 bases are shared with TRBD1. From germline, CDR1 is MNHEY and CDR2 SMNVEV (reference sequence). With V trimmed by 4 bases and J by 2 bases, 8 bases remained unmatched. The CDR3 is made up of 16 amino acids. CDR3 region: CASSSLTGWGNQPQHF. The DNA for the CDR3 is TGTGCCAGCAGTTCCTTGACAGGGTGGGGCAATCAGCCCCAGCATTTT.

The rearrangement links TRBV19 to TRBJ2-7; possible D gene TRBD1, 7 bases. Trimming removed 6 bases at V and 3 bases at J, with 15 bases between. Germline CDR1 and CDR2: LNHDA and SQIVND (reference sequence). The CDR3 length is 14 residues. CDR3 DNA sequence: TGTGCCAGTAGGAGTGCGGGACAGAGCTACGAGCAGTACTTC. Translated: CASRSAGQSYEQYF.

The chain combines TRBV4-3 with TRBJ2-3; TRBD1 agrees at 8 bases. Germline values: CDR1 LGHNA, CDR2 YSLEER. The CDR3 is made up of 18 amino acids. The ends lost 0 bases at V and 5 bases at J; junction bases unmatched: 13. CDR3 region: CASSQEAPTGESVDTQYF. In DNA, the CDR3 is TGCGCCAGCAGCCAAGAAGCCCCGACAGGGGAATCGGTAGATACGCAGTATTTT.